These 24 T cell receptor beta chains share one sample of origin, sequenced in a study of T cell repertoires in cytomegalovirus infection. MiXCR, run by TCRdb on the reads, gives a single entry per CDR3 protein. The table lists roughly 720,000 distinct CDR3 sequences, roughly 35% of them singletons. Specimen: PBMCs. Source of these receptors: a human donor in good health (CMV status not recorded). Some clones in this sample may be carry-over from other donors' samples.

Here the CDR3 DNA reads TGCAGCGTAAAAAAAGCGGGGGGAGACCACACCGGGGAGCTGTTTTTT. Translating gives CSVKKAGGDHTGELFF. This chain links TRBV29-1 with TRBJ2-2; 9 bases fit TRBD2. V lost 6 bases to trimming and J lost 3 bases; unmatched junction nucleotides: 11. The germline CDR1 and CDR2 sequences are SQVTM and ANQGSEA. The CDR3 has 16 amino acids.

This clonotype was seen a few times. The gene calls are TRBV5-1 and TRBJ2-1; TRBD2 is a possible D gene (6 bases). Germline-derived CDR1 and CDR2 are SGHRS and YFSETQ. V was pared by 0 bases and J by 8 bases, with 12 bases between. This CDR3 spans 14 amino acids. The DNA of the CDR3 is TGCGCCAGCAGCTTGGGGTCTAGCGTCGATGAGCAGTTCTTC. Encoded protein: CASSLGSSVDEQFF.

This clonotype appeared a few times. This chain connects TRBV2 to TRBJ1-1, with unresolved D. Per the germline V gene, CDR1 is SNHLY and CDR2 is FYNNEI. The V end was cut by 3 bases, the J end by 3 bases, with 11 bases between. The CDR3 is made up of 14 amino acids. This CDR3 is CASSDTDGYTEAFF. The DNA of the CDR3 is TGTGCCAGCAGTGACACGGACGGATACACTGAAGCTTTCTTT.

This clonotype has a handful of counts. V is TRBV7-9 and J is TRBJ2-3; 7 bases fit TRBD2. Germline CDR1 and CDR2: SEHNR and FQNEAQ (reference sequence). V shed 1 base, J shed 1 base, and the junction held 5 bases outside the gene matches. The CDR3 has 16 amino acids. The CDR3 DNA sequence: TGTGCCAGCAGCTTAGGGGGGACTATGGGCACAGATACGCAGTATTTT. Encoded protein: CASSLGGTMGTDTQYF.

This clonotype was seen a few times. The chain carries TRBV7-6 and TRBJ1-1; a possible D gene is TRBD1 (6 bases). The CDR3 sequence is 14 residues long. The V gene's germline CDR1 is SGHVS and CDR2 FNYEAQ. V was pared by 4 bases and J by 1 base, with 10 bases between. CDR3 loop: CASSSDRWNTEAFF. CDR3 sequence (DNA): TGTGCCAGCAGCTCCGACAGGTGGAACACTGAAGCTTTCTTT. The full variable domain, in which reference TRBV7-6 and TRBJ1-1 provide the parts outside the CDR3, is GAGVSQSPRYKVTKRGQDVALRCDPISGHVSLYWYRQALGQGPEFLTYFNYEAQQDKSGLPNDRFSAERPEGSISTLTIQRTEQRDSAMYRCASSSDRWNTEAFFGQGTRLTVV.

This chain uses TRBV14 with TRBJ2-7; a weak D match, TRBD1 (6 bases). V gave up 0 bases and J gave up 1 base, with 10 bases separating them. The CDR3 length is 15 residues. CDR1 SGHDN and CDR2 FVKESK come from the germline V gene. The CDR3 spells CASSQEGTYSYEQYF. The CDR3 nucleotides are TGTGCCAGCAGCCAAGAAGGGACATATTCCTACGAGCAGTACTTC.

The CDR3 protein is CSASMRRQETQYF. In DNA, the CDR3 is TGCAGTGCTAGTATGCGACGCCAAGAGACCCAGTACTTC. This chain links TRBV20-1 with TRBJ2-5, with no clear D. V was trimmed by 3 bases and J by 1 base, leaving 9 bases between them. The CDR3 length is 13 residues. Germline V gene lookup returns CDR1 DFQATT and CDR2 SNEGSKA (reference sequence).

Details on this clonotype: At one end the junction does not follow the germline gene, possibly because of a read error. V usage is TRBV28 and J usage is TRBJ1-5; 9 nucleotides align to TRBD1. Germline lookup yields CDR1 MDHEN and CDR2 SYDVKM. The CDR3 consists of 19 residues. The CDR3 loop is CASSLSPGQGVFLDQSQHF. In nucleotides, the CDR3 is TGTGCCAGCAGTTTATCCCCGGGACAGGGTGTTTTCTTGGATCAGTCCCAGCATTTT.

The V and J genes are TRBV10-2 and TRBJ2-1; possible D gene TRBD2, 6 bases. The V end was cut by 6 bases, the J end by 10 bases, with 19 bases between. Germline V gene sequence: CDR1 WSHSY, CDR2 SAAADI. This CDR3 has 14 amino acids. The DNA for the CDR3 is TGCGCCAGCAGCGCCCTGGGGGGTCTTGGGGAGCAGTTCTTC. Protein product: CASSALGGLGEQFF.

This clonotype has just one count. The CDR3 protein is CASQRTRGGVYEQYF. The CDR3 region has the DNA TGTGCCAGCCAGCGGACCCGGGGAGGGGTCTACGAGCAGTACTTC. The J gene is TRBJ2-7, the V gene TRBV28; the match to TRBD2 covers 7 bases. This CDR3 comprises 15 residues. Germline CDR1 and CDR2: MDHEN and SYDVKM. The junction had 13 bases not matched to a gene; V was cut back by 8 bases and J by 3 bases.

Of note for this clonotype: One junction end disagrees with the germline gene, perhaps due to a read error. The J gene is TRBJ2-7, the V gene TRBV7-9, with D perhaps given as TRBD1 or TRBD2 (5 bases each). CDR1 is SEHNR, CDR2 FQNEAQ, per germline (reference sequence). The CDR3 is 15 residues long. The CDR3 bases are TGTTCCAGCAGCAGACTCCGGGACGACTCCTACGAGCAGTACTTC. Amino acid sequence: CSSSRLRDDSYEQYF.

The chain recombines TRBV19 with TRBJ2-3, with a tentative D call TRBD1 (5 bases). V was cut by 5 bases and J by 3 bases, with 15 bases left in between. CDR3 length equals 15 residues. Germline-derived CDR1 and CDR2 are LNHDA and SQIVND (reference sequence). CDR3 region: CASSLGHRLTDTQYF. The CDR3 DNA follows: TGTGCCAGTAGTCTTGGACACAGACTTACAGATACGCAGTATTTT.

As to this clonotype: No conserved phenylalanine or tryptophan is present at the end of the CDR3, so a read error is the likely explanation. It is unclear where the CDR3 begins or ends on the DNA, so no DNA is shown, and the CDR3 is as TCRdb lists it. CDR3 residues: CASRITGSGANVMTL. The chain has TRBV19 and TRBJ2-6; the tabulated D call, TRBD1, remains unverified against the DNA. Looked up from germline, CDR1 is LNHDA and CDR2 is SQIVND (reference sequence). The CDR3 is 15 amino acids long, termini counted.

The CDR3 here is CASKGRRRILMNTEAFF. CDR3 bases: TGTGCCAGCAAGGGCAGGCGGCGGATTCTCATGAACACTGAAGCTTTCTTT. This sequence joins TRBV12-3 or TRBV12-4 and TRBJ1-1; D call uncertain. Trimming took 7 bases from V and 0 from J, leaving 21 bases between them. The CDR3 length is 17 residues.

The table lists this clonotype with a few counts. The V call is TRBV27, the J call TRBJ1-2; the D gene is possibly TRBD1 (5 bases). Looked up from germline, CDR1 is MNHEY and CDR2 is SMNVEV (reference sequence). The CDR3 loop spans 16 amino acids. Trimming stripped 3 bases from V and 0 bases from J, with 14 bases between. DNA of the CDR3: TGTGCCAGCAGTTTTGGGGCCCGGGAGGCTAACTATGGCTACACCTTC. Its protein product is CASSFGAREANYGYTF.

The chain recombines TRBV12-5 with TRBJ2-5, with 10 bases lining up with TRBD1. The CDR3 has 15 residues. Germline-derived CDR1 and CDR2 are LGHNT and FRNRAP. J gave up 5 bases and V 7 bases, and 10 bases lay outside the gene matches. The CDR3 DNA reads TGTGCTAGTGCACCCGGGACAGGGGTTCGGGAGACCCAGTACTTC. Translated: CASAPGTGVRETQYF.

With regard to this clonotype: Since no conserved phenylalanine or tryptophan closes the CDR3, a read error is the likely cause. V gene TRBV12-3 or TRBV12-4 combines with J gene TRBJ2-1; no clear D. V was cut by 3 bases and J by 6 bases, with 12 bases left in between. This CDR3 has 14 residues. DNA of the CDR3: TGTGCCAGCAGTTTTTACCCTGCCCCCAATGAGCAGTTCTTA. The encoded protein is CASSFYPAPNEQFL.

The V and J genes are TRBV2 and TRBJ1-5; no clear D. The CDR3 totals 15 residues. The V gene lost 4 bases and the J gene lost 4 bases, with 14 bases spanning the gap. The germline gives CDR1 SNHLY, CDR2 FYNNEI. CDR3 protein: CASSGPISLNQPQHF. CDR3 nucleotide sequence: TGTGCCAGCAGTGGGCCCATTTCGTTAAATCAGCCCCAGCATTTT.

V and J are TRBV28 and TRBJ1-2, with a weak D call TRBD1 (6 bases). Germline assignment: CDR1 MDHEN and CDR2 SYDVKM. V was clipped by 10 bases and J by 4 bases, with 7 bases between them. CDR3 length: 10 amino acids. CDR3 bases: TGTGCCACGGGGGCCTATGGCTACACCTTC. This encodes CATGAYGYTF.

The V gene is TRBV23-1, the J gene TRBJ2-2, with TRBD2 matching 11 bases. TRBV23-1 is an ORF; its function is uncertain. This CDR3 is built from 17 residues. V lost 0 bases, J lost 1 base, and 1 base stayed unmatched. The CDR3 DNA is TGCGCCAGCAGTCAATCGGGACTAGCGGTGAACACCGGGGAGCTGTTTTTT. This encodes CASSQSGLAVNTGELFF.

This clonotype was detected only once. This rearrangement joins TRBV20-1 to TRBJ1-2, with a possible D match to TRBD1 (6 bases). From germline, CDR1 is DFQATT and CDR2 SNEGSKA (reference sequence). V was clipped by 6 bases and J by 7 bases, with 15 bases between them. The CDR3 loop spans 12 amino acids. CDR3 DNA: TGCAGTGCCCGCCTCAGGGGACTTGGCTACACCTTC. This encodes CSARLRGLGYTF.

The V and J genes are TRBV11-2 and TRBJ2-5; TRBD1 agrees at 8 bases. The length of the CDR3 is 14 residues. V lost 0 bases and J lost 5; bases outside the gene matches: 2. Germline V lookup: CDR1 SGHAT, CDR2 FQNNGV. In nucleotides, the CDR3 is TGTGCCAGCAGCTTAGACAGGGGGCCGGAGACCCAGTACTTC. Protein: CASSLDRGPETQYF.

The rearrangement uses TRBV7-6 and TRBJ1-6; D is ambiguous. V was shortened by 1 base and J by 4 bases, with 14 bases between the two germline ends. The CDR3 covers 17 residues. The V gene's germline CDR1 is SGHVS and CDR2 FNYEAQ. The CDR3 loop reads CASSLEPLAVYNSPLHF. The CDR3 DNA follows: TGTGCCAGCAGCTTAGAGCCTCTGGCGGTTTATAATTCACCCCTCCACTTT.

This clonotype was seen ten or more times. This chain joins TRBV7-2 and TRBJ1-1; D is perhaps TRBD1 (5 bases). Trimming shortened V by 4 bases and J by 8 bases, and 14 bases separated the two germline ends. The CDR3 runs 13 residues. CDR1 is SGHTA and CDR2 is FQGNSA in the germline V gene. The CDR3 bases are TGTGCCAGCAGCTCCCGGGACCGATGGGAAGCTTTCTTT. Protein sequence: CASSSRDRWEAFF.